This T cell receptor (beta chain) was recovered during a study of T cell repertoires in cytomegalovirus infection. Whole-study findings and limits: The study found HLA-C-restricted CMV-specific TCR beta clonotypes dominating the ex vivo response.

One entry per CDR3 protein, called by TCRdb with MiXCR from the reads. The sample has about 400,000 distinct CDR3 sequences, 15% to 20% seen once. This clonotype showed up many times. Its antigen is currently unknown. The CDR3 runs to 13 residues. From germline, CDR1 is SGHNT and CDR2 YENEEA. The V end lost 3 bases, the J end lost 5 bases, and 10 bases lay between the germline ends. The V gene is TRBV11-3, the J gene TRBJ1-1, with D hard to call. The clonotype was recovered from a human donor in good health (CMV status not recorded). Some clones in this sample may be carry-over from other donors' samples. Input material: PBMCs. The CDR3, as DNA: TGTGCCAGCAGCTTCTCTGTGGGTACTGAAGCTTTCTTT. This gives the protein CASSFSVGTEAFF. Looking up the rest from reference TRBV11-3 and TRBJ1-1 gives the full variable domain: EAGVVQSPRYKIIEKKQPVAFWCNPISGHNTLYWYLQNLGQGPELLIRYENEEAVDDSQLPKDRFSAERLKGVDSTLKIQPAELGDSAVYLCASSFSVGTEAFFGQGTRLTVV.